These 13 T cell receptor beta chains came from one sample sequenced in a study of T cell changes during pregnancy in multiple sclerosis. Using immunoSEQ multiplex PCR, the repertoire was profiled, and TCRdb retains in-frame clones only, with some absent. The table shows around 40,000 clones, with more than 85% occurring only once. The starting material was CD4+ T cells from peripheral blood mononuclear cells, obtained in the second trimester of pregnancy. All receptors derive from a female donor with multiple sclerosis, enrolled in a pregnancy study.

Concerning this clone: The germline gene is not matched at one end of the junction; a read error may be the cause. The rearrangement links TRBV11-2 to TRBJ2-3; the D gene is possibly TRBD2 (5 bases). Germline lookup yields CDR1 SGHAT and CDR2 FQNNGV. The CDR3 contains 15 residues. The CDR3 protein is CANSGSAHSGDTQYF. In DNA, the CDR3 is TGTGCCAACAGCGGCAGCGCCCATTCGGGAGATACGCAGTATTTT.

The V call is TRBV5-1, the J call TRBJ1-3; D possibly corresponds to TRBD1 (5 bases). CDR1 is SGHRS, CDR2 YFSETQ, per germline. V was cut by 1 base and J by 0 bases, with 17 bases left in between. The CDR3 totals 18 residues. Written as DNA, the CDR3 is TGCGCCAGCAGCTTGAGGGCGGCGACAGAATTCTCTGGAAACACCATATATTTT. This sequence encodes CASSLRAATEFSGNTIYF.

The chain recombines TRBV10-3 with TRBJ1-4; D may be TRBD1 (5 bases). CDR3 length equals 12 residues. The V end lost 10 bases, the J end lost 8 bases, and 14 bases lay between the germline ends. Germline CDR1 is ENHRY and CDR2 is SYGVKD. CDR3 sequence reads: CATGTPGEKLFF. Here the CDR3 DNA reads TGTGCCACCGGGACTCCCGGAGAAAAACTGTTTTTT.

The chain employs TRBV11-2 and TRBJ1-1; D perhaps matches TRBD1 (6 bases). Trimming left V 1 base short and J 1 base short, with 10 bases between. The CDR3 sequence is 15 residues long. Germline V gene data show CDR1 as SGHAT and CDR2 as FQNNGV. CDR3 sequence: CASSLAPTGNTEAFF. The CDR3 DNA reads TGTGCCAGCAGCTTAGCCCCGACAGGGAACACTGAAGCTTTCTTT.

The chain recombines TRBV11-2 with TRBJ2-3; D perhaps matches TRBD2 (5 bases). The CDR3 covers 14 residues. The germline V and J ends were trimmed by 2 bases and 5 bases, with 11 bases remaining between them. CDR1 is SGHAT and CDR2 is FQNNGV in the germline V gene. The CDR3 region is CASSLRRVGDTQYF. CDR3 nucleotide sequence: TGTGCCAGCAGCTTAAGGCGGGTTGGAGATACGCAGTATTTT.

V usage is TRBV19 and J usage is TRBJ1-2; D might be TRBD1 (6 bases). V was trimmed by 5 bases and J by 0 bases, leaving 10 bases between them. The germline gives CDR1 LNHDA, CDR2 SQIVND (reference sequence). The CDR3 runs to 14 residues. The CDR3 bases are TGTGCCAGTAGTCGGACAGAAGCTAACTATGGCTACACCTTC. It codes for CASSRTEANYGYTF.

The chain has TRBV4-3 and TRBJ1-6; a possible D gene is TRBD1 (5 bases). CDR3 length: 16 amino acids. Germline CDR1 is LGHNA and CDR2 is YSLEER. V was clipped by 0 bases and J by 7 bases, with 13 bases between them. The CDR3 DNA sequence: TGCGCCAGCAGCCAAGATGGCAGGGTAGTGAATTCACCCCTCCACTTT. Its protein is CASSQDGRVVNSPLHF.

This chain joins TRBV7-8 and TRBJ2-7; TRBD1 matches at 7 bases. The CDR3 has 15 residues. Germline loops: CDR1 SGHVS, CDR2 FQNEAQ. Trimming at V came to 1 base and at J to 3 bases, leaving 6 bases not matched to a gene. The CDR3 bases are TGTGCCAGCAGCTTAGATGGGCAGGGGGACTACGAGCAGTACTTC. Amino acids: CASSLDGQGDYEQYF.

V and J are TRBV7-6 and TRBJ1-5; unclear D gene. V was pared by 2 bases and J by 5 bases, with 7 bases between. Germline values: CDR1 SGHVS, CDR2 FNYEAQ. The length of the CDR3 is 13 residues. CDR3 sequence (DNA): TGTGCCAGCAGCTTATCGGGAGATCAGCCCCAGCATTTT. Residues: CASSLSGDQPQHF. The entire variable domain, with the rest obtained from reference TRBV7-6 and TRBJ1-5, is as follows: GAGVSQSPRYKVTKRGQDVALRCDPISGHVSLYWYRQALGQGPEFLTYFNYEAQQDKSGLPNDRFSAERPEGSISTLTIQRTEQRDSAMYRCASSLSGDQPQHFGDGTRLSIL.

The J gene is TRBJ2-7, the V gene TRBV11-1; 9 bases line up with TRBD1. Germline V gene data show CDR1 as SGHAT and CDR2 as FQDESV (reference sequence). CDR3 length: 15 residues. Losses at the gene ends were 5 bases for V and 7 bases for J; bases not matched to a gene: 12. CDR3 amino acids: CASSAAGTGSREQYF. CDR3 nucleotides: TGTGCCAGCAGCGCGGCCGGGACAGGGTCGAGGGAGCAGTACTTC.

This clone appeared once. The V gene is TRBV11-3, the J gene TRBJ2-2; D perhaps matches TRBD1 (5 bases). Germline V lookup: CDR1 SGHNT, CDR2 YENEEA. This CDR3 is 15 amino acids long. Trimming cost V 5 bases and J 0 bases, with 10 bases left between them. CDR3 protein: CASSHGQPNTGELFF. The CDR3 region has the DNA TGTGCCAGCAGCCACGGACAACCGAACACCGGGGAGCTGTTTTTT.

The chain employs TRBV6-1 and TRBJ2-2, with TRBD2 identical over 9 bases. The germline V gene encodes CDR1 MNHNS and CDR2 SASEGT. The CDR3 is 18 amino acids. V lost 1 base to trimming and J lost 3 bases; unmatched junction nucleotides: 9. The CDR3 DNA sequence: TGTGCCAGCAGTGAAGATCTTCGGACTAGCGCTTACACCGGGGAGCTGTTTTTT. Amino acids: CASSEDLRTSAYTGELFF.

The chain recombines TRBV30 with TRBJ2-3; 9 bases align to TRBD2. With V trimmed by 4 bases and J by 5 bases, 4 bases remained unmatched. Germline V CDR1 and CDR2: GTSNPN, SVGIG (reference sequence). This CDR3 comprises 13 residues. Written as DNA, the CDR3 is TGTGCCTGGACCCAGACTAGCGGAGATACGCAGTATTTT. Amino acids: CAWTQTSGDTQYF.